Given below is one T cell receptor (beta chain) in context. The entry originates in a study of blood T cell repertoires in COVID-19. In the study overall: Samples of COVID-19 (acute and convalescent) were obtained from the United States, Italy and Spain.

Per the original methods: Amplified reference gene primers provided the basis for estimating nucleated cell counts. TCRdb's table, derived via immunoSEQ multiplex PCR, lists solely in-frame clones and lacks some. V and J calls and clone size are given by that table; D and trimming were obtained from the DNA. The table lists tens of thousands of clones, around 83% of them singletons, with roughly 1.4% in the top ten. Trimming took 5 bases from V and 5 from J, leaving 18 bases between them. CDR3 length: 16 residues. CDR1 and CDR2 from the germline V gene are MDHEN and SYDVKM. The clonotype was recovered from a man aged 45-65 years with acute or convalescent COVID-19. The chain couples TRBV28 to TRBJ1-4; TRBD1 might be the D (6 bases). Sequenced sample: peripheral blood. In DNA, the CDR3 is TGTGCCAGCAGTGATCGTCCCGGGGGGCTAAATGAAAAACTGTTTTTT. It codes for CASSDRPGGLNEKLFF.